Here is one T cell receptor (beta chain) with its context. The antigen is undetermined. The source of the sample is a study of neoadjuvant nivolumab and ipilimumab in lung cancer. Assay used: immunoSEQ multiplex PCR; TCRdb lists only in-frame clones, some missing. Here the sample spans tens of thousands of clones, around nine tenths being singletons. Study-level results: TCR clonality did not significantly correlate with pathologic tumor regression.

The junction had 12 bases not matched to a gene; V was cut back by 4 bases and J by 7 bases. CDR3 length: 14 residues. Germline V CDR1 and CDR2: SQVTM, ANQGSEA. The chain combines TRBV29-1 with TRBJ2-7; 8 nucleotides agree with TRBD1. The sequence was collected from an adult with non-small cell lung cancer. Sequenced material: peripheral blood, taken after neoadjuvant nivolumab, alone or with ipilimumab, at or shortly before surgery. The DNA for the CDR3 is TGCAGCGTTGTAGGACTGGACAGGGTGAAAGAGCAGTACTTC. Translated: CSVVGLDRVKEQYF.